The present T cell receptor (beta chain) was sequenced within a study of T cell responses to AZD1222 COVID-19 vaccine. TCRdb's copy holds only in-frame clones and misses some; the assay was immunoSEQ multiplex PCR. The sample holds some 170,000 clones, roughly 90% seen once. The sample holds many counts of this clone. Its matching antigen is unknown. Analysis merged second doses at about 4 or about 12 weeks. Study conclusions and caveats: White British people made up most donors, females outnumbered males, and clonal diversity was possibly underestimated.

Sequenced here: peripheral blood, sampled 28 days after the second AZD1222 dose. The TCR originated in an adult who received the AZD1222 COVID-19 vaccine.

The CDR3: CASSQFNGAYEQYF. CDR3 coding DNA: TGTGCCAGCAGCCAGTTTAACGGGGCGTACGAGCAGTACTTC. The chain links TRBV3-1 (or the pseudogene TRBV3-2) to TRBJ2-7; D may be TRBD1 or TRBD2 (5 bases each). V was pared by 3 bases and J by 4 bases, with 13 bases between. CDR3 length equals 14 residues. The germline V gene encodes CDR1 LGHDT and CDR2 YNNKEL (reference sequence).